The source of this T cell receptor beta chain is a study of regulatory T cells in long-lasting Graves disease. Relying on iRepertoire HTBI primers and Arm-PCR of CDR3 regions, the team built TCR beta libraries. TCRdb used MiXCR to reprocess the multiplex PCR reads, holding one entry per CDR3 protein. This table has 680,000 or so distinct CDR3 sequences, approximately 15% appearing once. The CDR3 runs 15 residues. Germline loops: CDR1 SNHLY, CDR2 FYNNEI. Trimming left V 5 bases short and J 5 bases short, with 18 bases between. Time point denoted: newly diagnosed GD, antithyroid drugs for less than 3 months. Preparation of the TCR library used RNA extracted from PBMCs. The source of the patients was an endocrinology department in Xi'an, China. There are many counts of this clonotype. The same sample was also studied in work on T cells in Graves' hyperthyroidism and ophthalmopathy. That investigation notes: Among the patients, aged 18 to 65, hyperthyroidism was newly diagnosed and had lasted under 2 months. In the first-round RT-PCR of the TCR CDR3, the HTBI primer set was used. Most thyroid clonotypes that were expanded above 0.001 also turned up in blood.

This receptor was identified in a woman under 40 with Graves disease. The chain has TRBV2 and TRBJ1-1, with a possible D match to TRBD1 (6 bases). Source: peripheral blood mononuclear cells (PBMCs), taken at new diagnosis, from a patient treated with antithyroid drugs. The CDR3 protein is CASSLTGLGGTEAFF. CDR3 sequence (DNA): TGTGCCAGCAGTTTGACAGGACTGGGAGGTACTGAAGCTTTCTTT. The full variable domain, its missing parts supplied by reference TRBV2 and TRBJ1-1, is EPEVTQTPSHQVTQMGQEVILRCVPISNHLYFYWYRQILGQKVEFLVSFYNNEISEKSEIFDDQFSVERPDGSNFTLKIRSTKLEDSAMYFCASSLTGLGGTEAFFGQGTRLTVV.